The clone carrying this T cell receptor (beta chain) was seen more than once but under ten times. TCRdb re-called the RT-PCR reads with MiXCR, one entry per CDR3 protein. The sample gives about a million distinct CDR3 sequences, about 20% of which show up once; around 6% is in the top ten. The data belong to a study of patients and donors after allogeneic stem cell transplantation. Germline CDR1 reads LGHNA; CDR2 reads YSLEER. The V and J ends lost 0 bases and 11 bases respectively, with 13 bases between them. The CDR3 totals 14 residues. The rearrangement joins TRBV4-3 to TRBJ2-2; TRBD2 might be the D (5 bases). Sequenced input: blood, either unsorted or a sorted T cell fraction (not recorded which). This clonotype originated in a human donor who was either an allogeneic HSCT recipient or a stem cell or donor lymphocyte infusion donor (not recorded which). It is not recorded whose cells these are; they may come from a transplant donor. CDR3 region: CASSQDLGRLELFF. The CDR3 bases are TGCGCCAGCAGCCAAGATCTGGGTAGACTAGAGCTGTTTTTT.